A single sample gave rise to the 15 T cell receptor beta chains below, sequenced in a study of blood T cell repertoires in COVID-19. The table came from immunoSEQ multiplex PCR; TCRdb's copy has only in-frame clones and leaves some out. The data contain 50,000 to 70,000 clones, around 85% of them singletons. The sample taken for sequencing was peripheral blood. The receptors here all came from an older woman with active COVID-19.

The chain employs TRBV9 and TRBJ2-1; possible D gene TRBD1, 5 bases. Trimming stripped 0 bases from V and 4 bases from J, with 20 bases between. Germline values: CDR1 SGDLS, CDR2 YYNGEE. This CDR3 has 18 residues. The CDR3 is CASSVEGVVQSRYNEQFF. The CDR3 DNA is TGTGCCAGCAGCGTAGAAGGGGTAGTGCAATCGCGGTACAATGAGCAGTTCTTC. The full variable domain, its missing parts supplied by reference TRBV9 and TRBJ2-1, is DSGVTQTPKHLITATGQRVTLRCSPRSGDLSVYWYQQSLDQGLQFLIQYYNGEERAKGNILERFSAQQFPDLHSELNLSSLELGDSALYFCASSVEGVVQSRYNEQFFGPGTRLTVL.

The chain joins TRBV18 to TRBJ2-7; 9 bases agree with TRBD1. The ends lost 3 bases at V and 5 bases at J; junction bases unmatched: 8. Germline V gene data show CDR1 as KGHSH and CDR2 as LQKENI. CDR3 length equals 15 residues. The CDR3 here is CASSPWDRVLNEQYF. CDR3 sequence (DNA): TGTGCCAGCTCACCTTGGGACAGGGTTCTCAACGAGCAGTACTTC.

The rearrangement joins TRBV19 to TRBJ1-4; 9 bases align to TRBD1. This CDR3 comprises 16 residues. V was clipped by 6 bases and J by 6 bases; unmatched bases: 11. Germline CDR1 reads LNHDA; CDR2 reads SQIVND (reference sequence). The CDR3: CASSSTGGWGDEKLFF. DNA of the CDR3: TGTGCCAGTAGCTCCACAGGGGGCTGGGGGGATGAAAAACTGTTTTTT.

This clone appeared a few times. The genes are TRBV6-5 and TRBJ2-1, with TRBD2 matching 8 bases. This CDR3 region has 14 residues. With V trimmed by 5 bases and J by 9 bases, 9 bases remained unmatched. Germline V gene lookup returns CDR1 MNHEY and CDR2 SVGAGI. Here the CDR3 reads CASSIGGASGEQFF. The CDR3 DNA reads TGTGCCAGCAGTATCGGGGGGGCGAGTGGTGAGCAGTTCTTC.

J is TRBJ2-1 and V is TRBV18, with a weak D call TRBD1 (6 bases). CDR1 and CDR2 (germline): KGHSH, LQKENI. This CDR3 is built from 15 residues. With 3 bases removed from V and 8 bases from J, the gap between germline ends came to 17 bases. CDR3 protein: CASSPQGTRMDEQFF. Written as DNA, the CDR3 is TGTGCCAGCTCACCCCAGGGGACCCGGATGGATGAGCAGTTCTTC.

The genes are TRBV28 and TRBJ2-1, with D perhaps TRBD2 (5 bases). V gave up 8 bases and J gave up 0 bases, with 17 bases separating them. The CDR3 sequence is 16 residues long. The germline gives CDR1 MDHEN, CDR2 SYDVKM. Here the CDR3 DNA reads TGTGCCAGCCTTCAGAAGGGTGGGAGCTCCTACAATGAGCAGTTCTTC. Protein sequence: CASLQKGGSSYNEQFF.

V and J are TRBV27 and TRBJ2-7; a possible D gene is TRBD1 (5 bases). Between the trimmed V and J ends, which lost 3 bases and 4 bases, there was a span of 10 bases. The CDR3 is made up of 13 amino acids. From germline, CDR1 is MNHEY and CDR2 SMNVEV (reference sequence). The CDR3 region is CASSFRGGYEQYF. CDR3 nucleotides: TGTGCCAGCAGTTTTAGGGGTGGGTACGAGCAGTACTTC.

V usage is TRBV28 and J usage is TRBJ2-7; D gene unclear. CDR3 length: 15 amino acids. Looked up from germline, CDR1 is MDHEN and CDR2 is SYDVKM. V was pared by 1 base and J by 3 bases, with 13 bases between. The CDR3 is CASSLSGFLRYEQYF. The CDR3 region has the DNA TGTGCCAGCAGTTTATCCGGGTTTCTCCGCTACGAGCAGTACTTC.

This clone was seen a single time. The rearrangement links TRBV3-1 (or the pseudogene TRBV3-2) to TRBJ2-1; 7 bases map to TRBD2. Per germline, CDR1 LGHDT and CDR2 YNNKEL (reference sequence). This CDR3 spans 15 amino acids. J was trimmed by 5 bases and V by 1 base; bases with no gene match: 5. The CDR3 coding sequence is TGTGCCAGCAGCCAAGGGCGGGGGTCTAACAATGAGCAGTTCTTC. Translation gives CASSQGRGSNNEQFF.

In DNA form, the CDR3 reads TGTGCCAGCAGTTTAAATAGCAATCAGCCCCAGCATTTT. Protein sequence: CASSLNSNQPQHF. V gene TRBV6-5 combines with J gene TRBJ1-5; D is unresolved. Between the trimmed V and J ends, which lost 4 bases and 0 bases, there was a span of 4 bases. Germline V lookup: CDR1 MNHEY, CDR2 SVGAGI. CDR3 length: 13 amino acids.

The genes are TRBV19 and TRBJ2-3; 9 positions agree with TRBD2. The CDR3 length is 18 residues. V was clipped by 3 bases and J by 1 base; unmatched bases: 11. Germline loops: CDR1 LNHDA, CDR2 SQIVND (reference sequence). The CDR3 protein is CASSIEAGGRIGTDTQYF. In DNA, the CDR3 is TGTGCCAGTAGTATTGAAGCGGGAGGAAGGATTGGCACAGATACGCAGTATTTT.

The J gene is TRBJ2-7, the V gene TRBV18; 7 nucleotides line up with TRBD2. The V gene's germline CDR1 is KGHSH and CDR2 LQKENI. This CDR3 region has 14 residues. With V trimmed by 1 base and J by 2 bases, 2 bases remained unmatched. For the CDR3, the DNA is TGTGCCAGCTCACCACTCGGACTAGCCTACGAGCAGTACTTC. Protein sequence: CASSPLGLAYEQYF.

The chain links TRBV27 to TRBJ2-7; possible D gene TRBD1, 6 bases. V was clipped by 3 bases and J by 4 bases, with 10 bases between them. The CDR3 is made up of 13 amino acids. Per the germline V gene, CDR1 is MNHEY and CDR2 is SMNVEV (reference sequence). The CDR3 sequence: CASSFGRGYEQYF. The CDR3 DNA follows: TGTGCCAGCAGTTTTGGCAGGGGATACGAGCAGTACTTC.

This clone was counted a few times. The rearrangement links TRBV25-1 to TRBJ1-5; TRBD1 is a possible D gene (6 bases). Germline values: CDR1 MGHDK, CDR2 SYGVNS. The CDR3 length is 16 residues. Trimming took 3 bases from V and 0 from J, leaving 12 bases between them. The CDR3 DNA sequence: TGTGCCAGCAGTGACGGGACACCCTATAGCAATCAGCCCCAGCATTTT. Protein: CASSDGTPYSNQPQHF.

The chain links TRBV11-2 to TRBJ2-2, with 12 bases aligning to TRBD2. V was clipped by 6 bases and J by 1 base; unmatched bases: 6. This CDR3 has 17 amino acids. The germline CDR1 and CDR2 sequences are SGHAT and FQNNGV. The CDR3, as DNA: TGTGCCAGCAGACCACCGGGACTAGCGGGGAACACCGGGGAGCTGTTTTTT. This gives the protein CASRPPGLAGNTGELFF. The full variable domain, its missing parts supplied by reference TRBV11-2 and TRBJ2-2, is EAGVAQSPRYKIIEKRQSVAFWCNPISGHATLYWYQQILGQGPKLLIQFQNNGVVDDSQLPKDRFSAERLKGVDSTLKIQPAKLEDSAVYLCASRPPGLAGNTGELFFGEGSRLTVL.